These 13 T cell receptor beta chains were sequenced from one sample in a study of T cell responses to AZD1222 COVID-19 vaccine. Assay: immunoSEQ multiplex PCR; the TCRdb copy retains only in-frame clones and omits some. Of over 150,000 clones in the sample, 90% were seen once. Sequenced material: peripheral blood, taken on day 0 of AZD1222 vaccination. These receptors originate from an adult in good health.

The V gene is TRBV7-8, the J gene TRBJ2-7; TRBD1 aligns across 7 bases. V lost 5 bases to trimming and J lost 2 bases; unmatched junction nucleotides: 3. This CDR3 has 13 amino acids. Germline-derived CDR1 and CDR2 are SGHVS and FQNEAQ. CDR3 nucleotides: TGTGCCAGCAGCCCGGGACAGACCTACGAGCAGTACTTC. Translating gives CASSPGQTYEQYF.

The V gene is TRBV15, the J gene TRBJ2-3; 9 bases agree with TRBD1. Germline lookup yields CDR1 LNHNV and CDR2 YYDKDF (reference sequence). V shed 0 bases, J shed 4 bases, and the junction held 5 bases outside the gene matches. The CDR3 covers 16 residues. The DNA for the CDR3 is TGTGCCACCAGCAGAGATCTGGGACAGGGTGCAGATACGCAGTATTTT. Translated: CATSRDLGQGADTQYF.

The rearrangement links TRBV10-1 to TRBJ2-7, with a tentative D call TRBD1 (6 bases). V was trimmed by 5 bases and J by 1 base, leaving 12 bases between them. CDR1 and CDR2 (germline): WNHNN, SYGVQD (reference sequence). The CDR3 is made up of 14 amino acids. CDR3 in DNA: TGCGCCAGCAGTAAGACAGGTACATCCTACGAGCAGTACTTC. Translation: CASSKTGTSYEQYF.

The V gene is TRBV11-2, the J gene TRBJ1-1; 8 bases match TRBD1. The junction had 8 bases not matched to a gene; V was cut back by 1 base and J by 4 bases. CDR3 length equals 16 residues. Germline lookup yields CDR1 SGHAT and CDR2 FQNNGV. CDR3 sequence (DNA): TGTGCCAGCAGCTTAGGTCTCCGAGGACAGGGCACTGAAGCTTTCTTT. As protein: CASSLGLRGQGTEAFF. Using reference TRBV11-2 and TRBJ1-1 for the parts outside the CDR3, the full variable domain is EAGVAQSPRYKIIEKRQSVAFWCNPISGHATLYWYQQILGQGPKLLIQFQNNGVVDDSQLPKDRFSAERLKGVDSTLKIQPAKLEDSAVYLCASSLGLRGQGTEAFFGQGTRLTVV.

The chain has TRBV27 and TRBJ2-5; TRBD2 agrees at 13 bases. CDR1 and CDR2 from the germline V gene are MNHEY and SMNVEV (reference sequence). This CDR3 contains 17 residues. The trim removed 8 bases at V and 1 base at J, leaving 10 bases unmatched. CDR3 region: CASRIGGTSGIQETQYF. CDR3 DNA sequence: TGTGCCAGCCGTATAGGGGGGACTAGCGGGATCCAAGAGACCCAGTACTTC.

J is TRBJ1-2 and V is TRBV28, with D unresolved. V was cut by 2 bases and J by 4 bases, with 11 bases left in between. Germline CDR1 is MDHEN and CDR2 is SYDVKM. The CDR3 contains 14 residues. As DNA, the CDR3 is TGTGCCAGCAGTTTAGGGAGGGTCTTCTATGGCTACACCTTC. This encodes CASSLGRVFYGYTF.

Turning to this clone: Mismatch with germline at one junction end may stem from a read error. V and J are TRBV7-9 and TRBJ2-3; D remains ambiguous. This CDR3 spans 12 amino acids. The germline V gene encodes CDR1 SEHNR and CDR2 FQNEAQ (reference sequence). In DNA form, the CDR3 reads TGTGCCAGCGGCTTCCGCACAGATACGCAGTATTTT. Its translation is CASGFRTDTQYF.

V gene TRBV7-9 combines with J gene TRBJ2-7; D is undetermined. In germline, CDR1 is SEHNR, CDR2 FQNEAQ (reference sequence). Trimming pared 3 bases from V and 3 bases from J, leaving 3 bases between. The CDR3 length is 11 residues. CDR3 residues: CASSFNYEQYF. For the CDR3, the DNA is TGTGCCAGCAGCTTCAACTACGAGCAGTACTTC. Looking up the rest from reference TRBV7-9 and TRBJ2-7 gives the full variable domain: DTGVSQNPRHKITKRGQNVTFRCDPISEHNRLYWYRQTLGQGPEFLTYFQNEAQLEKSRLLSDRFSAERPKGSFSTLEIQRTEQGDSAMYLCASSFNYEQYFGPGTRLTVT.

The chain combines TRBV11-3 with TRBJ2-5, with D tentatively TRBD1 (6 bases). Germline-derived CDR1 and CDR2 are SGHNT and YENEEA. V shed 6 bases and J shed 7 bases, with 15 bases lying between them. CDR3 size: 13 residues. CDR3 loop: CASRSRGWPTQYF. CDR3 nucleotide sequence: TGTGCCAGCAGATCCAGGGGCTGGCCGACCCAGTACTTC. Combining the CDR3 with reference TRBV11-3 and TRBJ2-5 gives the whole variable domain EAGVVQSPRYKIIEKKQPVAFWCNPISGHNTLYWYLQNLGQGPELLIRYENEEAVDDSQLPKDRFSAERLKGVDSTLKIQPAELGDSAVYLCASRSRGWPTQYFGPGTRLLVL.

There are a few counts of this clone. The J gene is TRBJ1-6, the V gene TRBV11-2; 7 bases are shared with TRBD1. This CDR3 is 14 amino acids long. Germline CDR1 is SGHAT and CDR2 is FQNNGV. V shed 7 bases and J 7 bases; nucleotides not matched to a gene: 7. DNA of the CDR3: TGTGCCAGCACCCAGGGGGAAAGGAATTCACCCCTCCACTTT. It yields the protein CASTQGERNSPLHF.

The chain couples TRBV5-1 to TRBJ2-3; TRBD2 aligns across 7 bases. V was clipped by 0 bases and J by 0 bases; unmatched bases: 7. This CDR3 is 17 amino acids long. Germline assignment: CDR1 SGHRS and CDR2 YFSETQ. CDR3 sequence: CASSLAGREGSTDTQYF. Here the CDR3 DNA reads TGCGCCAGCAGCTTGGCGGGGAGGGAAGGAAGCACAGATACGCAGTATTTT.

The chain joins TRBV6-5 to TRBJ2-1; D unresolved. CDR1 and CDR2 (germline): MNHEY, SVGAGI. This CDR3 spans 14 amino acids. The germline V and J ends were trimmed by 7 bases and 4 bases, with 14 bases remaining between them. CDR3 DNA sequence: TGTGCCAGCAACGGCCGGCCCCCTTACAATGAGCAGTTCTTC. It yields the protein CASNGRPPYNEQFF.

This clone appeared a few times. This chain uses TRBV7-2 with TRBJ1-1; 7 bases agree with TRBD1. Losses at the gene ends were 3 bases for V and 4 bases for J; bases not matched to a gene: 8. This CDR3 has 15 residues. Germline assignment: CDR1 SGHTA and CDR2 FQGNSA. CDR3 nucleotide sequence: TGTGCCAGCAGCTTGACAGGGTGGGAGGGCACTGAAGCTTTCTTT. This encodes CASSLTGWEGTEAFF. Supplemented by reference TRBV7-2 and TRBJ1-1, the full variable domain reads GAGVSQSPSNKVTEKGKDVELRCDPISGHTALYWYRQSLGQGLEFLIYFQGNSAPDKSGLPSDRFSAERTGGSVSTLTIQRTQQEDSAVYLCASSLTGWEGTEAFFGQGTRLTVV.